The rows below give T cell receptor beta chains drawn from one sample of a study of metastatic and nonmetastatic thyroid tumors. TCRdb re-clonotyped the PCR reads through MiXCR. The table shows around 20,000 clones, with 16% occurring only once. Sequencing was done on a sample of blood. The receptors derive from a male donor with papillary thyroid cancer or a benign thyroid nodule (not recorded which). Some clones in this sample may be carry-over from other donors' samples. Each CDR3 is given with its conserved first and last residue. The order of the fields is D gene, J gene, V gene, clone size, CDR3 DNA, CDR3 protein. D genes are given only for firm matches. Where a row states a size, it is once, few, many or the class of an expanded clone; other rows omit it.

TRBD1,TRBJ1-1,TRBV9,many,TGTGCCAGCAGCCCCCCGACAGGGGGGGGGGCTGAAGCTTTCTTT,CASSPPTGGGAEAFF
TRBD2,TRBJ2-1,TRBV12-3/TRBV12-4,NA,TGTGCCAGCCGCCCGGGACTAGCGGGTGGGGAGTACAATGAGCAGTTCTTC,CASRPGLAGGEYNEQFF
NA,TRBJ2-6,TRBV2,many,TGTGCCAGCAGAGTAGGCGGGTCTGGGGCCAACGTCCTGACTTTC,CASRVGGSGANVLTF
NA,TRBJ2-2,TRBV24-1,few,TGTGCCACCAGGGCCGCCGGGGAGCTGTTTTTT,CATRAAGELFF
NA,TRBJ2-4,TRBV15,few,TGTGCCACCTCCAAAGCGGAGGGCCGGAACATTCAGTACTTC,CATSKAEGRNIQYF
NA,TRBJ1-3,TRBV19,NA,TGTGACAGTATTCTCCGGGACTGGCGAAACACCATATATTTT,CDSILRDWRNTIYF
TRBD2,TRBJ2-1,TRBV7-9,many,TGTGCCAGCAGCTTAGTAGGAGCGGGAGTGGCCAATGAGCAGTTCTTC,CASSLVGAGVANEQFF
TRBD1,TRBJ1-6,TRBV11-3,NA,TGTGCCAGCAGGAAAACCGGGACAGGGGGCTCACCCCTCCACTTT,CASRKTGTGGSPLHF
NA,TRBJ2-3,TRBV20-1,many,TGCAGTGCCCTGGACACAGATACGCAGTATTTT,CSALDTDTQYF
TRBD1,TRBJ2-2,TRBV4-2,many,TGTGCCAGCAGCCAGGGACAGTCGAACACCGGGGAGCTGTTTTTT,CASSQGQSNTGELFF
TRBD2,TRBJ2-7,TRBV28,many,TGTGCCAGCACGGGACTAGCATCCTACGAGCAGTACTTC,CASTGLASYEQYF
TRBD1,TRBJ2-7,TRBV28,medium-sized,TGTGCCAGCAGTTTCATGTTTTTTTTAGGGACAGAGCCCTACGAGCAGTACTTC,CASSFMFFLGTEPYEQYF
NA,TRBJ2-7,TRBV4-1,medium-sized,TGCGCCAGCAGCCAAACGGGTCAGGGAGTGGGCGAGCAGTACTTC,CASSQTGQGVGEQYF
TRBD2,TRBJ2-7,TRBV4-1,medium-sized,TGCGCCAGCAGCCAAGCGGGAGGGTCCTCCGAGCAGTACTTC,CASSQAGGSSEQYF
TRBD1,TRBJ2-2,TRBV9,NA,TGTGCCAGCAGCGTAGTGGCAGGGGGTGCCGACGACGGGGAGCTGTTTTTT,CASSVVAGGADDGELFF
NA,TRBJ2-1,TRBV6-5,many,TGTGCCAGCAGTTACCGCGACTCAGGGGCGTACAATGAGCAGTTCTTC,CASSYRDSGAYNEQFF